A single sample is the source of the 9 T cell receptor beta chains below, sequenced in a study of T cells in Graves' hyperthyroidism and ophthalmopathy. The CDR3 regions of TCR beta were amplified from RNA transcripts. The HTBI set primed first-round TCR CDR3 RT-PCR. From the multiplex PCR reads, TCRdb called clonotypes with MiXCR, one entry per CDR3 protein. The sample comprises about 420,000 distinct CDR3 sequences, around a sixth of which are singletons, and 7.7% rests with the top ten. Sequencing was carried out using blood. All receptors come from a young woman with Graves' hyperthyroidism.

This rearrangement joins TRBV7-3 to TRBJ1-3; 9 positions agree with TRBD1. CDR3 length equals 17 residues. Trimming took 3 bases from V and 2 from J; bases not matched to a gene: 8. Germline assignment: CDR1 SGHTA and CDR2 FQGTGA. The CDR3 DNA reads TGTGCCAGCAGCTTGGGGACAGGGAGTTTCGCTGGAAACACCATATATTTT. Translation: CASSLGTGSFAGNTIYF.

Many counts were recorded for this clonotype. Here the CDR3 DNA reads TGTGCCAGCAGCTTCTCGGTGACAGGAACGCAGTATTTT. It yields the protein CASSFSVTGTQYF. This chain uses TRBV5-6 with TRBJ2-3, with a weak D call TRBD1 (6 bases). This CDR3 spans 13 amino acids. The V gene lost 2 bases and the J gene lost 9 bases, with 13 bases spanning the gap. Germline loops: CDR1 SGHDT, CDR2 YYEEEE. Variable domain in full (rest from reference TRBV5-6 and TRBJ2-3): DAGVTQSPTHLIKTRGQQVTLRCSPKSGHDTVSWYQQALGQGPQFIFQYYEEEERQRGNFPDRFSGHQFPNYSSELNVNALLLGDSALYLCASSFSVTGTQYFGPGTRLTVL.

This clonotype has at least ten counts. The chain has TRBV2 and TRBJ1-1, with D uncertain. V lost 6 bases, J lost 6 bases, and 11 bases lay in between. CDR1 and CDR2 (germline): SNHLY, FYNNEI. CDR3 size: 12 residues. The CDR3 region has the DNA TGTGCCAGCAGGGAGGGAATGGCTGAAGCTTTCTTT. Translating gives CASREGMAEAFF.

This clonotype was observed many times. The CDR3 sequence: CARGQGVHYGYTF. The CDR3 bases are TGTGCCAGAGGACAGGGGGTGCACTATGGCTACACCTTC. V gene TRBV2 combines with J gene TRBJ1-2; 10 bases fit TRBD1. The CDR3 extends over 13 amino acids. The J segment lost 3 bases and the V segment lost 9 bases, leaving 4 bases of the junction unmatched. Germline CDR1 reads SNHLY; CDR2 reads FYNNEI.

The rearrangement uses TRBV20-1 and TRBJ2-3; TRBD2 matches 7 bases. Germline CDR1 and CDR2: DFQATT and SNEGSKA (reference sequence). CDR3 length: 16 amino acids. J was trimmed by 4 bases and V by 6 bases; bases with no gene match: 16. The CDR3 DNA reads TGCAGTGCCACACTCCGGCGGGGGACCGGATCAGATACGCAGTATTTT. Amino acid sequence: CSATLRRGTGSDTQYF.

With regard to this clonotype: The conserved phenylalanine or tryptophan normally closing the CDR3 is absent here, so this likely arose from a read error. For the CDR3, the DNA is TGTGCCAGCAGCCAGGACAGGGGAAACTATGGCTACACCCTC. This translates into CASSQDRGNYGYTL. This chain connects TRBV4-2 to TRBJ1-2, with 9 bases fitting TRBD1. The V segment lost 3 bases and the J segment 2 bases; nucleotides outside the gene matches: 1. CDR3 length: 14 residues. The germline gives CDR1 LGHNA, CDR2 YNFKEQ.

This clonotype was seen at least ten times. The chain recombines TRBV5-1 with TRBJ1-1, with unresolved D. Trimming cost V 3 bases and J 1 base, with 13 bases left between them. The CDR3 has 15 amino acids. CDR1 and CDR2 from the germline V gene are SGHRS and YFSETQ. The CDR3 here is CASSSVFQRNTEAFF. The CDR3 DNA reads as TGCGCCAGCAGCTCAGTCTTCCAGAGGAACACTGAAGCTTTCTTT.

The chain recombines TRBV19 with TRBJ2-2, with TRBD1 matching over 7 bases. Germline CDR1 is LNHDA and CDR2 is SQIVND (reference sequence). V shed 4 bases, J shed 4 bases, and the junction held 3 bases outside the gene matches. There are 14 residues in the CDR3. The CDR3 region is CASSNDRATGELFF. Here the CDR3 DNA reads TGTGCCAGTAGTAATGACAGGGCCACCGGGGAGCTGTTTTTT.

This rearrangement joins TRBV7-9 to TRBJ2-5; D assignment may be TRBD1 or TRBD2 (6 bases each). The CDR3 runs 15 residues. V lost 3 bases and J 5 bases, leaving 16 bases between the germline ends. Germline CDR1 is SEHNR and CDR2 is FQNEAQ (reference sequence). This CDR3 is CASSLAGDFWETQYF. The CDR3 DNA reads as TGTGCCAGCAGCTTGGCAGGGGACTTTTGGGAGACCCAGTACTTC.